Below, one T cell receptor (beta chain) is given with its context. This record comes from a study of PD-L1 blockade in urothelial cancer. The V gene's germline CDR1 is KGHSH and CDR2 LQKENI. The CDR3 is 16 amino acids. Losses at the gene ends were 3 bases for V and 6 bases for J; bases not matched to a gene: 10. Some clones are missing from TCRdb's copy, which holds only in-frame ones; the method was immunoSEQ multiplex PCR. The table includes roughly 100,000 clones, 70% to 90% detected once. This clonotype was obtained from a man in his fifties with urothelial cancer. This specimen was PBMCs, taken around atezolizumab (anti-PD-L1) treatment. This chain links TRBV18 with TRBJ2-7, with 11 nucleotides matching TRBD1. The CDR3 is CASSPLGRTGGPEQYF. The DNA for the CDR3 is TGTGCCAGCTCACCCCTGGGTCGGACAGGGGGCCCCGAGCAGTACTTC.